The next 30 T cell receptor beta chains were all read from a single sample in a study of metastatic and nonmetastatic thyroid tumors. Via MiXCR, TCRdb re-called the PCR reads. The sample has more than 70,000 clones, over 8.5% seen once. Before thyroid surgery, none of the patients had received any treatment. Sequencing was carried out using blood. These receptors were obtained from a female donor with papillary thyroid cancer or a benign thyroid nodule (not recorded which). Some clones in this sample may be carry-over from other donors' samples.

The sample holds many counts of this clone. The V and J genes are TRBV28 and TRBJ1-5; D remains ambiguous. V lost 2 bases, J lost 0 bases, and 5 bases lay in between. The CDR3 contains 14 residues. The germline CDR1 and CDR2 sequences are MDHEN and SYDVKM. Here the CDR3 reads CASSLPSSNQPQHF. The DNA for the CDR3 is TGTGCCAGCAGTTTACCAAGTAGCAATCAGCCCCAGCATTTT.

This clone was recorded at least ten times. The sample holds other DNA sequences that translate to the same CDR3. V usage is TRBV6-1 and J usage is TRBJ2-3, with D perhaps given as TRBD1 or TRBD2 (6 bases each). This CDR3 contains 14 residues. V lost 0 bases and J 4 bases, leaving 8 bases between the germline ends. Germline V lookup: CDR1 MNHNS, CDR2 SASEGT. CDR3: CASSEAEGADTQYF. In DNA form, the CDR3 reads TGTGCCAGCAGTGAAGCGGAGGGGGCAGATACGCAGTATTTT.

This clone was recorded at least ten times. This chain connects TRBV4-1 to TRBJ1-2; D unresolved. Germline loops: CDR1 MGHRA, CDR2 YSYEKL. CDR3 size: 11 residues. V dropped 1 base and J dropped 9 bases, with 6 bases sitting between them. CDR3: CASSQGRSYTF. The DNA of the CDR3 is TGCGCCAGCAGCCAAGGAAGAAGCTACACCTTC.

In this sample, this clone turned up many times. CDR3 in amino acids: CASKAGSSSYNSPLHF. CDR3 nucleotide sequence: TGTGCCAGCAAGGCGGGATCAAGCTCCTATAATTCACCCCTCCACTTT. The rearrangement joins TRBV2 to TRBJ1-6, with unresolved D. The CDR3 is 16 amino acids. The germline V gene encodes CDR1 SNHLY and CDR2 FYNNEI. Trimming took 7 bases from V and 0 from J, leaving 13 bases between them. The whole variable domain, remainder taken from reference TRBV2 and TRBJ1-6, is EPEVTQTPSHQVTQMGQEVILRCVPISNHLYFYWYRQILGQKVEFLVSFYNNEISEKSEIFDDQFSVERPDGSNFTLKIRSTKLEDSAMYFCASKAGSSSYNSPLHFGNGTRLTVT.

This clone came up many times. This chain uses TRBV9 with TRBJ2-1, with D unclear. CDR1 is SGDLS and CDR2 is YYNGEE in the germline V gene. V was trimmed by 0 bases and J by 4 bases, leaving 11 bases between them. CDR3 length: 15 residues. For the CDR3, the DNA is TGTGCCAGCAGCGTAGGACGGAGTGTATACAATGAGCAGTTCTTC. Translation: CASSVGRSVYNEQFF.

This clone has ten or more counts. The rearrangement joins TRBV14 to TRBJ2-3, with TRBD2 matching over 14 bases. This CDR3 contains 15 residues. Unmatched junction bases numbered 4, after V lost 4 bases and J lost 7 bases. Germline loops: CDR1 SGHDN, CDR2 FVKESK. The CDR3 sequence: CASSPGTSGGYTQYF. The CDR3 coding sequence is TGTGCCAGCAGCCCCGGGACTAGCGGGGGTTATACGCAGTATTTT.

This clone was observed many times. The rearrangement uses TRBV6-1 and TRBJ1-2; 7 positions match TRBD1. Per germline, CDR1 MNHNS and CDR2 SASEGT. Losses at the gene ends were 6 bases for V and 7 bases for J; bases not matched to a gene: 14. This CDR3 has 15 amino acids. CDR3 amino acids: CASRTGGRGMSGYTF. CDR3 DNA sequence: TGTGCCAGCAGGACGGGAGGCAGGGGGATGAGTGGCTACACCTTC.

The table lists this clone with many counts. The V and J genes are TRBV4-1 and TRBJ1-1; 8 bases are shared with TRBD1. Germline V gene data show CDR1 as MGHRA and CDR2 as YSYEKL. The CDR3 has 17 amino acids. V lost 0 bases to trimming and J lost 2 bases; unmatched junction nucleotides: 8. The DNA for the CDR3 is TGCGCCAGCAGCCAAGACAGGGGGCGCAAAAATAACACTGAAGCTTTCTTT. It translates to CASSQDRGRKNNTEAFF.

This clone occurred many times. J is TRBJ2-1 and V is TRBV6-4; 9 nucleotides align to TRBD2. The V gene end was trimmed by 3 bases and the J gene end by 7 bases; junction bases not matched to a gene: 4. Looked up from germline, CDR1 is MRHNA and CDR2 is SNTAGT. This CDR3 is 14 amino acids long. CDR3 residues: CASSDLAGKNEQFF. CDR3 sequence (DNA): TGTGCCAGCAGTGATCTAGCGGGGAAGAATGAGCAGTTCTTC.

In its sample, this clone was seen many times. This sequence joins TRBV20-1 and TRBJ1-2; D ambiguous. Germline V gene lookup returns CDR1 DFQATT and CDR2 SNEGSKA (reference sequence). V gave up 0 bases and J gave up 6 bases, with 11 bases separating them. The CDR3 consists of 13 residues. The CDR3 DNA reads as TGCAGTGCTAGAGATATCCTGCAGGATGGCTACACCTTC. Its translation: CSARDILQDGYTF.

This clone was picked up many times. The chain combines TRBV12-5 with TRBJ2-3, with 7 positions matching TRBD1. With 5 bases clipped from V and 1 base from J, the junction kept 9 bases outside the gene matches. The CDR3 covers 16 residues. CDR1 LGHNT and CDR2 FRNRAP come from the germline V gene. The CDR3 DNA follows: TGTGCTAGTGGTACCTCACAGGGGTGGGGCACAGATACGCAGTATTTT. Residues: CASGTSQGWGTDTQYF. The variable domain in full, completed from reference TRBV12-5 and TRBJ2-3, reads DARVTQTPRHKVTEMGQEVTMRCQPILGHNTVFWYRQTMMQGLELLAYFRNRAPLDDSGMPKDRFSAEMPDATLATLKIQPSEPRDSAVYFCASGTSQGWGTDTQYFGPGTRLTVL.

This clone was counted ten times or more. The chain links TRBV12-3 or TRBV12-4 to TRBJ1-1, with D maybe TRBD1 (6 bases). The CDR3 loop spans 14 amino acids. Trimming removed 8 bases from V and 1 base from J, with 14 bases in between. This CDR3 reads CASGRDNSNTEAFF. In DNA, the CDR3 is TGTGCCAGCGGACGGGACAACTCGAACACTGAAGCTTTCTTT.

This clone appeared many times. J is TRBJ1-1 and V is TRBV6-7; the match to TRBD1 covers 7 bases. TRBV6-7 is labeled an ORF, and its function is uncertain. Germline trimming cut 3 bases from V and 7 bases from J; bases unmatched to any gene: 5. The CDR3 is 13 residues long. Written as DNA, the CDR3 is TGTGCCAGCAGTTATTCCGGGACAGATGAAGCTTTCTTT. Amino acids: CASSYSGTDEAFF.

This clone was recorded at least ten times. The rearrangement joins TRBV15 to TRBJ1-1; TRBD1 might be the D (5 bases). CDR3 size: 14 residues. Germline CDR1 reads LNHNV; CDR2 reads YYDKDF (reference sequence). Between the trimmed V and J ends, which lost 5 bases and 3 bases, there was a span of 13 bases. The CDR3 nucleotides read TGTGCCACCAGCCCGACGGGGACCGACACTGAAGCTTTCTTT. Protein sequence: CATSPTGTDTEAFF.

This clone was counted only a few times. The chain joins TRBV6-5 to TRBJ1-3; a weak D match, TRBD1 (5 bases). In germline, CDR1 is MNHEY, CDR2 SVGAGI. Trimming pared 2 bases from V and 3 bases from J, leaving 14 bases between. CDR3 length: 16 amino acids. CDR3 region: CASSYGTGHLGNTIYF. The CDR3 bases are TGTGCCAGCAGTTACGGAACGGGGCACCTTGGAAACACCATATATTTT.

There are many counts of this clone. CDR3 coding DNA: TGTGCCAGCAGCCAAGGGACAGGGATTAAGGCTTTCTTT. Protein product: CASSQGTGIKAFF. The chain couples TRBV3-1 to TRBJ1-1; 8 bases are shared with TRBD1. Germline V gives CDR1 LGHDT, CDR2 YNNKEL (reference sequence). This CDR3 region has 13 residues. V shed 1 base, J shed 11 bases, and the junction held 6 bases outside the gene matches. Supplemented by reference TRBV3-1 and TRBJ1-1, the full variable domain reads DTAVSQTPKYLVTQMGNDKSIKCEQNLGHDTMYWYKQDSKKFLKIMFSYNNKELIINETVPNRFSPKSPDKAHLNLHINSLELGDSAVYFCASSQGTGIKAFFGQGTRLTVV.

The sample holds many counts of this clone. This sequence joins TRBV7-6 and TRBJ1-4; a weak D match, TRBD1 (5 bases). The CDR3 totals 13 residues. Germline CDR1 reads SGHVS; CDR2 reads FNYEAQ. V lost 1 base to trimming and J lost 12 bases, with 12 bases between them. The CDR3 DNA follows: TGTGCCAGCAGCTTAGGGGGCGGGACGGAACTGTTTTTT. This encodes CASSLGGGTELFF.

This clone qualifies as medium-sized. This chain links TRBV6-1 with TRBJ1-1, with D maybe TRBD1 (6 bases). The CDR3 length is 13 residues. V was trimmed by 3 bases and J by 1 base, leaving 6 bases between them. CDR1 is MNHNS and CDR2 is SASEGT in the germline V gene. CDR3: CASSEGANTEAFF. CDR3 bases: TGTGCCAGCAGTGAGGGGGCGAACACTGAAGCTTTCTTT.

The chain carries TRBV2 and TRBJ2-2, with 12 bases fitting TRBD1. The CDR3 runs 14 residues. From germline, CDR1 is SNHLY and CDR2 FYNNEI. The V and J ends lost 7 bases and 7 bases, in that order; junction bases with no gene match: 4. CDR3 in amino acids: CASKGQGAIGELFF. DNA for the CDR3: TGTGCCAGCAAGGGACAGGGGGCGATCGGGGAGCTGTTTTTT.

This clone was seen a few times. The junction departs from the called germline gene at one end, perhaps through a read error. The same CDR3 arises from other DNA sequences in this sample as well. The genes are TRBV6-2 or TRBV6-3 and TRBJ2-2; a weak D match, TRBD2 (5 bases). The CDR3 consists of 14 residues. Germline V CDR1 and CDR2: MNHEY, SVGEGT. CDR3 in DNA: TGTGCCAGCAGCTACGGGAAGAACACTGGGGAGCTGTTTTTT. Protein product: CASSYGKNTGELFF.

The CDR3 loop is CAWSRTGIGKTQYF. CDR3 nucleotides: TGTGCCTGGAGCAGGACAGGGATTGGAAAGACCCAGTACTTC. The chain recombines TRBV30 with TRBJ2-5, with 8 bases aligning to TRBD1. Trimming took 3 bases from V and 6 from J; bases not matched to a gene: 9. This CDR3 has 14 residues. Per germline, CDR1 GTSNPN and CDR2 SVGIG (reference sequence).

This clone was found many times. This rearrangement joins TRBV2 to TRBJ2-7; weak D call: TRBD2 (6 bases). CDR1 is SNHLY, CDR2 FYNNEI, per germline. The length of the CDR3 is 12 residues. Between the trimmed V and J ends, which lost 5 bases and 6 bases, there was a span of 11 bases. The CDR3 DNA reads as TGTGCCAGCAGTAGCGGGTACAGCGAGCAGTACTTC. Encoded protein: CASSSGYSEQYF.

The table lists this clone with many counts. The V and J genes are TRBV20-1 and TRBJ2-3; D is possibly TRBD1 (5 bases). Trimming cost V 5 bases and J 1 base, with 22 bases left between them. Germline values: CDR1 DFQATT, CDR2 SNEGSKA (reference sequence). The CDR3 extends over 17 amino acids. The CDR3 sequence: CSAAHVKRGSRTDTQYF. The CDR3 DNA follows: TGCAGTGCTGCTCATGTTAAAAGGGGAAGTCGCACAGATACGCAGTATTTT.

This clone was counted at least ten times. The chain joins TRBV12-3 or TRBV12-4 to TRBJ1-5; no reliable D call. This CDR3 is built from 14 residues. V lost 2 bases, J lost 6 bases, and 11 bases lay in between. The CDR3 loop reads CASSLRGASQPQHF. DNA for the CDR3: TGTGCCAGCAGTTTACGGGGTGCGAGTCAGCCCCAGCATTTT.

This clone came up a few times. The CDR3 DNA reads as TGTGCCAGCAGCCATCTTTTCGGGGGGGGCTATAATTCACCCCTCCACTTT. Encoded protein: CASSHLFGGGYNSPLHF. The gene calls are TRBV3-1 and TRBJ1-6, with D possibly TRBD1 on 5 matching bases. The CDR3 length is 17 residues. V was pared by 3 bases and J by 3 bases, with 15 bases between. The V gene's germline CDR1 is LGHDT and CDR2 YNNKEL (reference sequence). Combining the CDR3 with reference TRBV3-1 and TRBJ1-6 gives the whole variable domain DTAVSQTPKYLVTQMGNDKSIKCEQNLGHDTMYWYKQDSKKFLKIMFSYNNKELIINETVPNRFSPKSPDKAHLNLHINSLELGDSAVYFCASSHLFGGGYNSPLHFGNGTRLTVT.

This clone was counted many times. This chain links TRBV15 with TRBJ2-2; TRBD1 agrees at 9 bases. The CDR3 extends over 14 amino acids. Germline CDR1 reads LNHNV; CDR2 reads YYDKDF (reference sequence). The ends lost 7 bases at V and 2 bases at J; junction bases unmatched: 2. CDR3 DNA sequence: TGTGCCACCAAACAGGGGGCTAACACCGGGGAGCTGTTTTTT. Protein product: CATKQGANTGELFF.

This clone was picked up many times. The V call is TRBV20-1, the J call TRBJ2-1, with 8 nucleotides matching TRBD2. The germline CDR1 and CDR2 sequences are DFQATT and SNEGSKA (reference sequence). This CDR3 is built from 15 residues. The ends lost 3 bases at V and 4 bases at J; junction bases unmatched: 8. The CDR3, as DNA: TGCAGTGCTAGTAGTAACGGGGGGGATTACAATGAGCAGTTCTTC. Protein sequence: CSASSNGGDYNEQFF.

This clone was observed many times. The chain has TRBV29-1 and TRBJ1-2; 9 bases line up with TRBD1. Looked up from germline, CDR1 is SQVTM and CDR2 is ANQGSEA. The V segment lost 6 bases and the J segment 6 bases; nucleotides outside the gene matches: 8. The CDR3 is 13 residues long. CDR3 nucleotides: TGCAGCGTCCCCCACGGACAGGGGAATGGCTACACCTTC. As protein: CSVPHGQGNGYTF.

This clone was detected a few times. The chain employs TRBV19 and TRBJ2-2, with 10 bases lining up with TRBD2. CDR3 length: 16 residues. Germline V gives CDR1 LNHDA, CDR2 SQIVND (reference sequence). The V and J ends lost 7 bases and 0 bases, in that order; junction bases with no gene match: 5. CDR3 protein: CASNRLAGANTGELFF. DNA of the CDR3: TGTGCCAGTAATCGGCTAGCGGGGGCGAACACCGGGGAGCTGTTTTTT.

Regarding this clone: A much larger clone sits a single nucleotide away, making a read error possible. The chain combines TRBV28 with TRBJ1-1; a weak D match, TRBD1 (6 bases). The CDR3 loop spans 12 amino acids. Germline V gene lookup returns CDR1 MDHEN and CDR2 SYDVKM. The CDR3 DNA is TGTGCCAGCAGTTTATGGACCTTGGGGGCTTCCTTT. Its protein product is CASSLWTLGASF.